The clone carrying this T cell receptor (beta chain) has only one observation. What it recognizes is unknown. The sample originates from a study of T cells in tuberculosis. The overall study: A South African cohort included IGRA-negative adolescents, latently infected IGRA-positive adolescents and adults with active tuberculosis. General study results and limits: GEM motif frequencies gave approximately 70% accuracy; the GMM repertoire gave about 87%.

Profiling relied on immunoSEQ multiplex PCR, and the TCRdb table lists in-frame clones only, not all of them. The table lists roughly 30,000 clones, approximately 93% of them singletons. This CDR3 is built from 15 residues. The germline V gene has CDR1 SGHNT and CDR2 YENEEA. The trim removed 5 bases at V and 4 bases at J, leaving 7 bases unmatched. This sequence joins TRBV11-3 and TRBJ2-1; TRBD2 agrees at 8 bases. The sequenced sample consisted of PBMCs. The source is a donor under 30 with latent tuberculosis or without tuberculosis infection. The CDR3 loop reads CASSATSGPYNEQFF. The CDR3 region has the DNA TGTGCCAGCAGCGCCACTAGCGGACCATACAATGAGCAGTTCTTC. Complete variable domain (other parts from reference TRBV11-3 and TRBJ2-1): EAGVVQSPRYKIIEKKQPVAFWCNPISGHNTLYWYLQNLGQGPELLIRYENEEAVDDSQLPKDRFSAERLKGVDSTLKIQPAELGDSAVYLCASSATSGPYNEQFFGPGTRLTVL.